The 25 T cell receptor beta chains presented below share a single source sample, sequenced in a study of T cell responses to AZD1222 COVID-19 vaccine. This table comes from immunoSEQ multiplex PCR, and its TCRdb copy is limited to in-frame clones, with some not included. The sample contains approximately 190,000 clones, just over 90% of which appear only once. This specimen was peripheral blood, taken on day 0 of AZD1222 vaccination. These receptors were taken from an adult in good health.

The chain joins TRBV5-1 to TRBJ1-2; 7 positions agree with TRBD1. After removal of 4 bases from V and 4 bases from J, the junction contained 10 bases not matched to a gene. The CDR3 extends over 15 amino acids. Germline V lookup: CDR1 SGHRS, CDR2 YFSETQ. This CDR3 is CASSTGTASPYGYTF. In DNA form, the CDR3 reads TGCGCCAGCAGCACTGGGACAGCTTCTCCCTATGGCTACACCTTC. Filled out from reference TRBV5-1 and TRBJ1-2, the complete variable domain reads KAGVTQTPRYLIKTRGQQVTLSCSPISGHRSVSWYQQTPGQGLQFLFEYFSETQRNKGNFPGRFSGRQFSNSRSEMNVSTLELGDSALYLCASSTGTASPYGYTFGSGTRLTVV.

The V gene is TRBV18, the J gene TRBJ2-2; 10 nucleotides line up with TRBD2. V shed 8 bases, J shed 4 bases, and the junction held 4 bases outside the gene matches. The CDR3 is 14 residues long. Germline CDR1 KGHSH, CDR2 LQKENI. CDR3 bases: TGTGCCAGCAAGGGACTAGCGCCCACCGGGGAGCTGTTTTTT. Protein sequence: CASKGLAPTGELFF.

The gene calls are TRBV5-6 and TRBJ1-2, with TRBD1 matching over 7 bases. CDR1 is SGHDT and CDR2 is YYEEEE in the germline V gene. The CDR3 has 14 residues. The V gene end was trimmed by 4 bases and the J gene end by 8 bases; junction bases not matched to a gene: 11. CDR3 nucleotides: TGTGCCAGCAGCGTTGCCGGGACAGCAGACGGCTACACCTTC. It is translated as CASSVAGTADGYTF.

The chain employs TRBV12-5 and TRBJ2-5; unclear D gene. The CDR3 loop spans 15 amino acids. Germline lookup yields CDR1 LGHNT and CDR2 FRNRAP. V lost 6 bases to trimming and J lost 3 bases, with 17 bases between them. The CDR3: CASGLKTAWKETQYF. The CDR3 DNA reads as TGTGCTAGTGGCCTAAAAACCGCCTGGAAAGAGACCCAGTACTTC.

This clone was counted once. The chain couples TRBV29-1 to TRBJ1-2, with a weak D call TRBD1 (6 bases). The V gene's germline CDR1 is SQVTM and CDR2 ANQGSEA. The V and J ends lost 6 bases and 4 bases respectively, with 15 bases between them. The length of the CDR3 is 13 residues. The CDR3 sequence: CSVKVTGRYGYTF. CDR3 coding DNA: TGCAGCGTGAAGGTGACAGGCCGCTATGGCTACACCTTC. Full variable domain (rest looked up from reference TRBV29-1 and TRBJ1-2): SAVISQKPSRDICQRGTSLTIQCQVDSQVTMMFWYRQQPGQSLTLIATANQGSEATYESGFVIDKFPISRPNLTFSTLTVSNMSPEDSSIYLCSVKVTGRYGYTFGSGTRLTVV.

To note about this clone: The sample carries other DNA sequences with the same CDR3. The chain has TRBV5-5 and TRBJ2-1; 7 nucleotides align to TRBD2. The CDR3 has 13 residues. Germline CDR1 is SGHKS and CDR2 is YYEKEE (reference sequence). Trimming at V came to 0 bases and at J to 8 bases, leaving 2 bases not matched to a gene. The chain's CDR3 is CASSLATSYEQFF. The CDR3 bases are TGTGCCAGCAGCTTGGCGACTAGCTATGAGCAGTTCTTC.

This chain links TRBV27 with TRBJ1-3; 7 nucleotides align to TRBD1. J lost 4 bases, V lost 6 bases, and 6 bases had no gene match. This CDR3 is built from 14 residues. CDR1 is MNHEY and CDR2 is SMNVEV in the germline V gene (reference sequence). CDR3 DNA: TGTGCCAGCAGCGACAGGGTTGGCGGAAACACCATATATTTT. It is translated as CASSDRVGGNTIYF.

This clone was picked up one time. V and J are TRBV5-4 and TRBJ1-4; TRBD1 might be the D (5 bases). The germline V gene has CDR1 SGHNT and CDR2 YYREEE (reference sequence). CDR3 length: 15 residues. V was cut by 4 bases and J by 6 bases, with 16 bases left in between. The DNA for the CDR3 is TGTGCCAGCAGCCCCCAGGGTACCACCCATGAAAAACTGTTTTTT. Amino acid sequence: CASSPQGTTHEKLFF.

The J gene is TRBJ2-7, the V gene TRBV27; D may be TRBD2 (5 bases). Trimming pared 2 bases from V and 7 bases from J, leaving 18 bases between. Germline assignment: CDR1 MNHEY and CDR2 SMNVEV (reference sequence). The CDR3 is 15 residues long. The CDR3 loop reads CASSLMGERPREQYF. The CDR3, as DNA: TGTGCCAGCAGTTTAATGGGAGAACGGCCACGGGAGCAGTACTTC.

The chain combines TRBV25-1 with TRBJ2-1, with TRBD2 identical over 14 bases. CDR3 size: 14 residues. The ends lost 3 bases at V and 10 bases at J; junction bases unmatched: 2. Germline V CDR1 and CDR2: MGHDK, SYGVNS. CDR3 DNA sequence: TGTGCCAGCAGTGAGACTAGCGGGAGGGTCGAGCAGTTCTTC. Translated, it gives CASSETSGRVEQFF.

The chain is built from TRBV5-4 and TRBJ2-3; 9 nucleotides align to TRBD2. V was pared by 0 bases and J by 1 base, with 3 bases of the junction left unmatched. From germline, CDR1 is SGHNT and CDR2 YYREEE (reference sequence). CDR3 length equals 16 residues. The CDR3 nucleotides are TGTGCCAGCAGCTTGGGGCGGGGGGGCGGCACAGATACGCAGTATTTT. Its translation: CASSLGRGGGTDTQYF.

The genes are TRBV29-1 and TRBJ2-3; 7 bases are a match to TRBD1. The CDR3 consists of 14 residues. Germline V gene sequence: CDR1 SQVTM, CDR2 ANQGSEA. The trim removed 1 base at V and 2 bases at J, leaving 3 bases unmatched. The CDR3 bases are TGCAGCGTTGAAGGAGGGGGCTCCACAGATACGCAGTATTTT. The encoded protein is CSVEGGGSTDTQYF.

CDR3 sequence: CASSPLWRGGNRLHNEQFF. As DNA, the CDR3 is TGTGCCAGCAGCCCCCTTTGGCGGGGGGGTAACCGCTTGCACAATGAGCAGTTCTTC. V usage is TRBV6-2 or TRBV6-3 and J usage is TRBJ2-1; 9 bases agree with TRBD2. The CDR3 length is 19 residues. Germline V gene data show CDR1 as MNHEY and CDR2 as SVGEGT. Trimming at V came to 6 bases and at J to 5 bases, leaving 20 bases not matched to a gene.

The V and J genes are TRBV28 and TRBJ1-6; D gene uncertain. V was cut by 3 bases and J by 10 bases, with 19 bases left in between. CDR3 length: 16 residues. Germline CDR1 MDHEN, CDR2 SYDVKM. In nucleotides, the CDR3 is TGTGCCAGCAGTTTTGGTTCCCATCGGCCGACCTCACCCCTCCACTTT. Residues: CASSFGSHRPTSPLHF.

The V and J genes are TRBV19 and TRBJ1-1; D is possibly TRBD1 (5 bases). Trimming cost V 9 bases and J 5 bases, with 13 bases left between them. The CDR3 covers 12 residues. The germline V gene has CDR1 LNHDA and CDR2 SQIVND (reference sequence). The CDR3 here is CASGGHPTEAFF. The DNA for the CDR3 is TGTGCCAGCGGAGGACACCCAACTGAAGCTTTCTTT.

The DNA for the CDR3 is TGTGCCAGCAGTCCCCCCCTGAGCTACGAGCAGTACTTC. It codes for CASSPPLSYEQYF. The V and J genes are TRBV12-3 or TRBV12-4 and TRBJ2-7; D ambiguous. Trimming removed 5 bases from V and 3 bases from J, with 11 bases in between. This CDR3 has 13 residues.

This sequence joins TRBV5-1 and TRBJ1-3; D might be TRBD1 (5 bases). The ends were cut back, 6 bases at V and 0 bases at J, with 10 bases in the middle. Looked up from germline, CDR1 is SGHRS and CDR2 is YFSETQ. This CDR3 contains 14 residues. Written as DNA, the CDR3 is TGCGCCAGCACCCCCGGGGGCTCTGGAAACACCATATATTTT. Amino acid sequence: CASTPGGSGNTIYF.

This clone was observed a few times. The chain uses TRBV5-6 and TRBJ1-2; D is perhaps TRBD1 (5 bases). Trimming stripped 0 bases from V and 4 bases from J, with 7 bases between. The germline gives CDR1 SGHDT, CDR2 YYEEEE. The CDR3 has 13 amino acids. The CDR3 DNA reads TGTGCCAGCAGCTTGGGACAGTCCTATGGCTACACCTTC. This sequence encodes CASSLGQSYGYTF.

The gene calls are TRBV7-2 and TRBJ2-7; TRBD2 aligns across 8 bases. Germline V CDR1 and CDR2: SGHTA, FQGNSA. V lost 3 bases to trimming and J lost 6 bases; unmatched junction nucleotides: 4. There are 13 residues in the CDR3. CDR3 DNA sequence: TGTGCCAGCAGCTTGGGACTAGGGGTCGAGCAGTACTTC. Its translation is CASSLGLGVEQYF. Filled out from reference TRBV7-2 and TRBJ2-7, the complete variable domain reads GAGVSQSPSNKVTEKGKDVELRCDPISGHTALYWYRQSLGQGLEFLIYFQGNSAPDKSGLPSDRFSAERTGGSVSTLTIQRTQQEDSAVYLCASSLGLGVEQYFGPGTRLTVT.

Here the CDR3 reads CASSYTSGWTPYEQYF. In nucleotides, the CDR3 is TGTGCCAGCAGCTACACTAGCGGCTGGACCCCCTACGAGCAGTACTTC. The rearrangement links TRBV3-1 (or the pseudogene TRBV3-2) to TRBJ2-7; 8 bases line up with TRBD2. Germline-derived CDR1 and CDR2 are LGHDT and YNNKEL (reference sequence). The V segment lost 5 bases and the J segment 2 bases; nucleotides outside the gene matches: 11. The CDR3 extends over 16 amino acids.

This chain joins TRBV5-5 and TRBJ2-1; no firm D call. This CDR3 has 14 amino acids. V was cut by 4 bases and J by 8 bases, with 16 bases left in between. Germline CDR1 and CDR2: SGHKS and YYEKEE (reference sequence). The CDR3: CASSHSLGRDEQFF. CDR3 sequence (DNA): TGTGCCAGCAGCCACAGTCTGGGTAGGGATGAGCAGTTCTTC.

The chain is built from TRBV2 and TRBJ2-5; D possibly uses TRBD1 or TRBD2 (5 bases each). CDR3 length: 14 residues. Trimming shortened V by 5 bases and J by 4 bases, and 14 bases separated the two germline ends. CDR1 SNHLY and CDR2 FYNNEI come from the germline V gene. The CDR3 sequence: CASSRDRGRETQYF. CDR3 sequence (DNA): TGTGCCAGCAGTAGGGACCGGGGCCGAGAGACCCAGTACTTC.

This sequence joins TRBV24-1 and TRBJ1-2; TRBD1 agrees at 7 bases. Germline V gene sequence: CDR1 KGHDR, CDR2 SFDVKD. After removal of 4 bases from V and 2 bases from J, the junction contained 6 bases not matched to a gene. The CDR3 length is 15 residues. CDR3 amino acids: CATSDPGQANYGYTF. The CDR3 DNA sequence: TGTGCCACCAGTGACCCTGGACAGGCCAACTATGGCTACACCTTC.

J is TRBJ2-7 and V is TRBV28, with TRBD1 identical over 8 bases. The CDR3 is made up of 15 amino acids. CDR1 and CDR2 from the germline V gene are MDHEN and SYDVKM. J lost 2 bases, V lost 5 bases, and 8 bases had no gene match. The CDR3 sequence is CASSITGGIAYEQYF. CDR3 sequence (DNA): TGTGCCAGCAGTATAACAGGGGGAATCGCCTACGAGCAGTACTTC.

The rearrangement links TRBV7-8 to TRBJ2-1; 12 positions match TRBD2. Trimming took 1 base from V and 15 from J; bases not matched to a gene: 4. Germline V gives CDR1 SGHVS, CDR2 FQNEAQ. The CDR3 is 13 amino acids. The CDR3 loop is CASSLGTSGMGFF. CDR3 in DNA: TGTGCCAGCAGCTTAGGGACTAGCGGGATGGGGTTCTTC.